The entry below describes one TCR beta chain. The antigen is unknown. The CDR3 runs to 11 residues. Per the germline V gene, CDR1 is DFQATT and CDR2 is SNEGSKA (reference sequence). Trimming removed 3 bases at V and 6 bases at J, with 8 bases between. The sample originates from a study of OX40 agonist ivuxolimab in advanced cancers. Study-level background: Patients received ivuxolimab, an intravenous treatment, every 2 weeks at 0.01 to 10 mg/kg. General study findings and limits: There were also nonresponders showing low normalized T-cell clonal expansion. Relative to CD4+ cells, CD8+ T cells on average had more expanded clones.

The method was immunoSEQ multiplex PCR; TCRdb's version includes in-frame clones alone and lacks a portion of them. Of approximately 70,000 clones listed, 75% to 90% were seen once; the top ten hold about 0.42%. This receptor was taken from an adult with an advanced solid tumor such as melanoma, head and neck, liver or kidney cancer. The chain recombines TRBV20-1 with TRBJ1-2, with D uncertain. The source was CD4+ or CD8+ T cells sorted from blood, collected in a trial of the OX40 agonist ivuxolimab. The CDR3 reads CSARRRDGYTF. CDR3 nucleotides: TGCAGTGCTAGGAGGAGGGATGGCTACACCTTC.